This TCR beta chain was recorded in a study of CD8+CD57+ T cells in acquired aplastic anemia. Study details: When averaged, DNA from sorted CD4+ and CD8+ cells came to approximately 3.2 ug.

CDR3 and TCR beta VDJ profiling relied on a genomic DNA template. TCRdb independently ran MiXCR on the reads; one entry per CDR3 protein. Among under 350,000 distinct CDR3 sequences, approximately 57% were seen once, and the ten largest hold less than 9.5%. Findings and limits, study-wide: Controls did not differ significantly from patients in CD8+ Simpson's diversity. Comparison of patients with controls identified around 30 shared CD8+ CDR3 sequences.

Remarks on this clonotype: What it recognizes is unknown.

The CDR3 length is 14 residues. Trimming at V came to 5 bases and at J to 7 bases, leaving 6 bases not matched to a gene. CDR1 is SGHTA and CDR2 is FQGNSA in the germline V gene. This clonotype was obtained from a human donor with severe aplastic anemia or a healthy control (not recorded which). The chain is built from TRBV7-2 and TRBJ2-1, with 9 bases identical to TRBD2. Sequencing input: sorted CD4+, CD8+, or CD8+CD57+ T cells (not recorded which) from PBMCs. The CDR3 DNA sequence: TGTGCCAGCAGCCCCGGGACTAGCTGGAATGAGCAGTTCTTC. Translating it yields CASSPGTSWNEQFF. The complete variable domain, with remaining parts taken from reference TRBV7-2 and TRBJ2-1, reads GAGVSQSPSNKVTEKGKDVELRCDPISGHTALYWYRQSLGQGLEFLIYFQGNSAPDKSGLPSDRFSAERTGGSVSTLTIQRTQQEDSAVYLCASSPGTSWNEQFFGPGTRLTVL.